These 16 T cell receptor beta chains originate from one sample sequenced in a study of blood T cell repertoires in COVID-19. Assay: immunoSEQ multiplex PCR; the TCRdb copy retains only in-frame clones and omits some. The table includes about 80,000 clones, about 91% detected once. Sequences were obtained from peripheral blood. Receptors were obtained from a woman aged 80 or over with acute or convalescent COVID-19.

The CDR3 sequence: CASRRQDMNTEAFF. In DNA, the CDR3 is TGTGCCAGCAGGAGACAGGATATGAACACTGAAGCTTTCTTT. This chain connects TRBV2 to TRBJ1-1, with D possibly TRBD1 on 6 matching bases. V was shortened by 6 bases and J by 0 bases, with 11 bases between the two germline ends. Germline-derived CDR1 and CDR2 are SNHLY and FYNNEI. CDR3 length: 14 amino acids.

This chain links TRBV20-1 with TRBJ1-5; perhaps TRBD1 as D (5 bases). The CDR3 is made up of 11 amino acids. CDR1 and CDR2 (germline): DFQATT, SNEGSKA (reference sequence). Deletions cut 5 bases from V and 9 bases from J, with 11 bases between. The CDR3 nucleotides read TGCAGTGCTGGGGGGGTGGGGCCCCAGCATTTT. As protein: CSAGGVGPQHF.

This clone occurred once. This chain uses TRBV9 with TRBJ2-3; D gene unclear. Germline V gene lookup returns CDR1 SGDLS and CDR2 YYNGEE. There are 14 residues in the CDR3. Trimming took 0 bases from V and 3 from J, leaving 8 bases between them. CDR3 sequence reads: CASSVGAGTDTQYF. CDR3 nucleotide sequence: TGTGCCAGCAGCGTAGGAGCCGGGACAGATACGCAGTATTTT.

J is TRBJ2-5 and V is TRBV3-1 (or the pseudogene TRBV3-2); possibly TRBD2 for D (5 bases). V lost 1 base and J lost 6, with 15 bases in between. CDR1 and CDR2 from the germline V gene are LGHDT and YNNKEL (reference sequence). CDR3 size: 15 residues. The DNA for the CDR3 is TGTGCCAGCAGCCAAGCGGCAGGAGGTGGACAGACCCAGTACTTC. Residues: CASSQAAGGGQTQYF.

The chain links TRBV7-2 to TRBJ1-2; no clear D gene. This CDR3 comprises 16 residues. V was pared by 5 bases and J by 5 bases, with 21 bases between. Germline V gives CDR1 SGHTA, CDR2 FQGNSA. The CDR3 DNA follows: TGTGCCAGCAGCCCAAGGACGGGAGGACTTTGGTATGGCTACACCTTC. It yields the protein CASSPRTGGLWYGYTF.

V and J are TRBV21-1 and TRBJ2-7; the tabulated D call, TRBD2, remains unverified against the DNA. TRBV21-1 is recorded as a pseudogene. The CDR3 has 15 residues. The CDR3 protein is CASSKAGRGAYEQYF. The CDR3 DNA follows: TGTGCCAGCAGCAAAGCCGGGAGAGGGGCCTACGAGCAGTACTTC.

A single count supports this clone. The chain joins TRBV3-1 (or the pseudogene TRBV3-2) to TRBJ2-6; D may be TRBD1 (5 bases). The CDR3 spans 20 residues. CDR1 and CDR2 (germline): LGHDT, YNNKEL (reference sequence). Trimming shortened V by 4 bases and J by 2 bases, and 24 bases separated the two germline ends. The DNA for the CDR3 is TGTGCCAGCAGCCCCAAGGCCCCTGGGGCAAATCGGGCTGGGGCCAACGTCCTGACTTTC. Translated: CASSPKAPGANRAGANVLTF.

The J gene is TRBJ2-1, the V gene TRBV6-5; maybe TRBD2 (6 bases). Trimming left V 6 bases short and J 16 bases short, with 19 bases between. The CDR3 sequence is 12 residues long. Germline CDR1 is MNHEY and CDR2 is SVGAGI. The CDR3 DNA reads TGTGCCAGCAGAAGCTCCGGGACTCCCTCCTTCTTC. Its protein is CASRSSGTPSFF.

For this clone: Other DNA sequences of this sample code for an identical CDR3. The chain combines TRBV10-3 with TRBJ1-5; 9 bases agree with TRBD1. Germline lookup yields CDR1 ENHRY and CDR2 SYGVKD. There are 13 residues in the CDR3. The V segment lost 6 bases and the J segment 5 bases; nucleotides outside the gene matches: 2. CDR3 in DNA: TGTGCCATCAGGGGACAGGGCGATCAGCCCCAGCATTTT. Encoded protein: CAIRGQGDQPQHF.

The chain recombines TRBV5-4 with TRBJ1-1; the D is unclear. The CDR3 covers 14 residues. Between the trimmed V and J ends, which lost 0 bases and 10 bases, there was a span of 16 bases. In germline, CDR1 is SGHNT, CDR2 YYREEE (reference sequence). CDR3 DNA sequence: TGTGCCAGCAGCTTGGATGAGACCCCAAGCGGAGCTTTCTTT. This encodes CASSLDETPSGAFF.

This clone was detected a few times. This chain links TRBV24-1 with TRBJ2-1, with 8 bases that match TRBD1. The CDR3 covers 16 residues. With 5 bases clipped from V and 3 bases from J, the junction kept 8 bases outside the gene matches. Germline V gives CDR1 KGHDR, CDR2 SFDVKD. The CDR3 loop reads CATSGNRGDSYNEQFF. The CDR3 DNA sequence: TGTGCCACCAGTGGGAACAGGGGGGATAGCTACAATGAGCAGTTCTTC.

The J gene is TRBJ2-1, the V gene TRBV6-2 or TRBV6-3; the D is unclear. The CDR3 contains 14 residues. Germline CDR1 is MNHEY and CDR2 is SVGEGT. The germline V and J ends were trimmed by 1 base and 6 bases, with 10 bases remaining between them. This CDR3 is CASSYFTSPNEQFF. CDR3 in DNA: TGTGCCAGCAGTTACTTTACGAGCCCCAATGAGCAGTTCTTC.

CDR3 sequence reads: CASSPQVGEDTEAFF. DNA of the CDR3: TGTGCCAGCAGCCCCCAAGTGGGAGAAGATACTGAAGCTTTCTTT. This chain connects TRBV9 to TRBJ1-1; D gene ambiguous. Deletions cut 4 bases from V and 5 bases from J, with 18 bases between. This CDR3 comprises 15 residues. Germline-derived CDR1 and CDR2 are SGDLS and YYNGEE.

V gene TRBV24-1 combines with J gene TRBJ2-1; TRBD2 matches 12 bases. The CDR3 length is 15 residues. Germline V CDR1 and CDR2: KGHDR, SFDVKD. Trimming removed 10 bases from V and 4 bases from J; junction bases left unmatched: 7. The CDR3 DNA follows: TGTGCCACTACCTCGACTAGCGGGGGTTACAATGAGCAGTTCTTC. It yields the protein CATTSTSGGYNEQFF.

The chain employs TRBV3-1 (or the pseudogene TRBV3-2) and TRBJ2-1; 8 bases match TRBD2. Trimming took 1 base from V and 6 from J; bases not matched to a gene: 5. The length of the CDR3 is 15 residues. Germline V lookup: CDR1 LGHDT, CDR2 YNNKEL (reference sequence). CDR3 protein: CASSQAPSGLNEQFF. The CDR3, as DNA: TGTGCCAGCAGCCAAGCGCCTAGCGGGCTCAATGAGCAGTTCTTC.

The chain carries TRBV5-1 and TRBJ2-7, with D possibly matching TRBD1 (5 bases). There are 12 residues in the CDR3. Germline V lookup: CDR1 SGHRS, CDR2 YFSETQ. V was trimmed by 1 base and J by 6 bases, leaving 8 bases between them. The CDR3 loop reads CASSLQGSEQYF. In nucleotides, the CDR3 is TGCGCCAGCAGCTTGCAGGGTTCCGAGCAGTACTTC.